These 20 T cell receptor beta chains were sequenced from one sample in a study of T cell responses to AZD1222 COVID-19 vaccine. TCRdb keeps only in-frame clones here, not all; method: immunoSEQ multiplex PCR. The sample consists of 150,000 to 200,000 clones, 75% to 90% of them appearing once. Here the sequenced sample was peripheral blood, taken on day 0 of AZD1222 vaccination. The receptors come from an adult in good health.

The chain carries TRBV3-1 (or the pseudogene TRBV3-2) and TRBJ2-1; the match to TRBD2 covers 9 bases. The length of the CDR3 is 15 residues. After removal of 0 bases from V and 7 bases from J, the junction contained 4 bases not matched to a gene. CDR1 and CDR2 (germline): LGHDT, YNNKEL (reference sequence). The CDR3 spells CASSQDSSGRNEQFF. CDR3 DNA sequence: TGTGCCAGCAGCCAAGATAGCAGCGGGAGGAATGAGCAGTTCTTC.

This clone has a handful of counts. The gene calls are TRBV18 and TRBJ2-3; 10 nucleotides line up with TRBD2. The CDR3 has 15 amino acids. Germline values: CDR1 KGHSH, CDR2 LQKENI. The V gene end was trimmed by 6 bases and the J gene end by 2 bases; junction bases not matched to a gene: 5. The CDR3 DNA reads TGTGCCAGCTCGCGAGCGGGAGGGTTCACAGATACGCAGTATTTT. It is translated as CASSRAGGFTDTQYF.

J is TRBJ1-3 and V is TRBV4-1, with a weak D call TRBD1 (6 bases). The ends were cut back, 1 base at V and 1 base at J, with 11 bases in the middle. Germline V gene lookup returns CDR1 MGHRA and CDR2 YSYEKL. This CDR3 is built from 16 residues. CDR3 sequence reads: CASSQVQGISGNTIYF. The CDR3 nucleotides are TGCGCCAGCAGCCAAGTACAGGGAATATCTGGAAACACCATATATTTT.

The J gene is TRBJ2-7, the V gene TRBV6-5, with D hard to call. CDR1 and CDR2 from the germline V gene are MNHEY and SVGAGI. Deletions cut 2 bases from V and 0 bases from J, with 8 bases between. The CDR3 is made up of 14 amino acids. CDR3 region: CASSYRGGSYEQYF. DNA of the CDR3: TGTGCCAGCAGTTACCGAGGTGGCTCCTACGAGCAGTACTTC.

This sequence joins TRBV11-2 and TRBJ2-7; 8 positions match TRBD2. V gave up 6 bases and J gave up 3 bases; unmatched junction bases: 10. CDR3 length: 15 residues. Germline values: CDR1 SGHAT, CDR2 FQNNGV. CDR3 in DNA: TGTGCCAGCAGGAGAGTGGGACTAGGACGCTACGAGCAGTACTTC. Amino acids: CASRRVGLGRYEQYF.

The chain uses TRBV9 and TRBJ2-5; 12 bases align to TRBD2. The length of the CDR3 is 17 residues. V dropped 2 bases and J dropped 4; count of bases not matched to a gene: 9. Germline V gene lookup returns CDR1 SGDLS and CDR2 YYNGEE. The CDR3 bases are TGTGCCAGCAGCGTCCTGGGGGCGGGACTAGCGGGAGAGACCCAGTACTTC. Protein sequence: CASSVLGAGLAGETQYF.

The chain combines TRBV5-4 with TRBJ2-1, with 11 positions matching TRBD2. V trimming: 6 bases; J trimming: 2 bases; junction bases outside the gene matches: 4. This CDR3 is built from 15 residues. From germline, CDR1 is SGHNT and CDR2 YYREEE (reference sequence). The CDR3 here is CASTTSGSTYNEQFF. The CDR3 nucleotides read TGTGCCAGCACCACTAGCGGGAGTACCTACAATGAGCAGTTCTTC. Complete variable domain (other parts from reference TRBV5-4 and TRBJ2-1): ETGVTQSPTHLIKTRGQQVTLRCSSQSGHNTVSWYQQALGQGPQFIFQYYREEENGRGNFPPRFSGLQFPNYSSELNVNALELDDSALYLCASTTSGSTYNEQFFGPGTRLTVL.

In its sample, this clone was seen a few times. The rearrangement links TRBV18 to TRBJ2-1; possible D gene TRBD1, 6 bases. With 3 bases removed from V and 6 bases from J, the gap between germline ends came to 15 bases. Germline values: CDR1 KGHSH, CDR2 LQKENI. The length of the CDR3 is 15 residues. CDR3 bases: TGTGCCAGCTCACCTCCTCGGGCAGGGGCCAATGAGCAGTTCTTC. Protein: CASSPPRAGANEQFF.

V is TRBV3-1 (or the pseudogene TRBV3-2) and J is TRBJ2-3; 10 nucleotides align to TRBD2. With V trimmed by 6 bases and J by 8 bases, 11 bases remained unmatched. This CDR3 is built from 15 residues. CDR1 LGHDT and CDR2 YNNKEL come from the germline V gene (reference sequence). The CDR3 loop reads CASREAGGGRGTQYF. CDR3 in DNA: TGTGCCAGCAGGGAAGCGGGAGGGGGGAGAGGTACGCAGTATTTT.

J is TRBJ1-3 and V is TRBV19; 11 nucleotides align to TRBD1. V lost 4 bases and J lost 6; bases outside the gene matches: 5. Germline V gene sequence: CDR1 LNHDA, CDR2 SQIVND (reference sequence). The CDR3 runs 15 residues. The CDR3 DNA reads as TGTGCCAGTAGTACGGGGACAGGGGGTACAAACACCATATATTTT. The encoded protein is CASSTGTGGTNTIYF.

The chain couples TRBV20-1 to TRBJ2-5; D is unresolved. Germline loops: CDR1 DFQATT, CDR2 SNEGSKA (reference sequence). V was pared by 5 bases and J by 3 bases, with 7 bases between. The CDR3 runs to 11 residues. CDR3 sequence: CSAFGEETQYF. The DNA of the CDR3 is TGCAGTGCTTTTGGGGAAGAGACCCAGTACTTC.

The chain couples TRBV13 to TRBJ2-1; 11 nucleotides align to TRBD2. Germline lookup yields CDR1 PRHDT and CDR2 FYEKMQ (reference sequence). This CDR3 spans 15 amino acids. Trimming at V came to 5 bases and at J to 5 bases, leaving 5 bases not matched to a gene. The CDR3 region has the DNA TGTGCCAGCAGCCCTCGACTAGCGGGGAACAATGAGCAGTTCTTC. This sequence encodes CASSPRLAGNNEQFF.

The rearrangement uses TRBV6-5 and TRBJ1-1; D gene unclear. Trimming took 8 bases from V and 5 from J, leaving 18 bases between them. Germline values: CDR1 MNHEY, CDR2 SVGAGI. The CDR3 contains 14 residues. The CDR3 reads CASGRAQRRTEAFF. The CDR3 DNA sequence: TGTGCCAGCGGTAGGGCTCAAAGAAGGACTGAAGCTTTCTTT.

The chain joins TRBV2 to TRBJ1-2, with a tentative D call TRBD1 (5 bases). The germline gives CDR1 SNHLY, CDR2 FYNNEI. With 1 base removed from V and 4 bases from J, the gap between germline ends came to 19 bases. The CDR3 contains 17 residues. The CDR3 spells CASSEVLLGARAYGYTF. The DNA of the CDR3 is TGTGCCAGCAGTGAAGTTTTATTAGGGGCCAGAGCCTATGGCTACACCTTC.

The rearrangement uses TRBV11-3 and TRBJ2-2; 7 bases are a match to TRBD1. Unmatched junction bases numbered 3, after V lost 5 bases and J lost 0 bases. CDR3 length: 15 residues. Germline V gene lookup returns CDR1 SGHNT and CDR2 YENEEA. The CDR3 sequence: CASSLTGTNTGELFF. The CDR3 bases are TGTGCCAGCAGCCTGACAGGGACGAACACCGGGGAGCTGTTTTTT.

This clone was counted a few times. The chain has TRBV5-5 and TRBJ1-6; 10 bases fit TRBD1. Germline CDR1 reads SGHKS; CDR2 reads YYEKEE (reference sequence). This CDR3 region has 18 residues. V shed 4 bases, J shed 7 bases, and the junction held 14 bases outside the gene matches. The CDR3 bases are TGTGCCAGCAGCCATATCGAGGGACAGGGGTGGGTCAATTCACCCCTCCACTTT. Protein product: CASSHIEGQGWVNSPLHF.

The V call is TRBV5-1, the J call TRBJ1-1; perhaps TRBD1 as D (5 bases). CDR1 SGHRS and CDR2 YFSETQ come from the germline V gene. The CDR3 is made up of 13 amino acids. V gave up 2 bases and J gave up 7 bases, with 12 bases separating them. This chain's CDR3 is CASSFVVQGEAFF. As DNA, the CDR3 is TGCGCCAGCAGCTTTGTAGTGCAGGGTGAAGCTTTCTTT.

In DNA form, the CDR3 reads TGCGCCAGCAGCCAAGTGGACAGGGGAAACCCCCTCTCTGGAAACACCATATATTTT. Translation: CASSQVDRGNPLSGNTIYF. The chain recombines TRBV4-1 with TRBJ1-3; 9 bases align to TRBD1. J gave up 0 bases and V 1 base, and 10 bases lay outside the gene matches. The CDR3 runs 19 residues. The germline V gene encodes CDR1 MGHRA and CDR2 YSYEKL.

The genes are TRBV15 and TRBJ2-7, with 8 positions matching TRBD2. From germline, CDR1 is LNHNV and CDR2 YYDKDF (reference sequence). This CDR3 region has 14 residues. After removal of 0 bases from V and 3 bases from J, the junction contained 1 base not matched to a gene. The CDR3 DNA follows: TGTGCCACCAGCAGAGACACTAGCGGCTACGAGCAGTACTTC. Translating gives CATSRDTSGYEQYF. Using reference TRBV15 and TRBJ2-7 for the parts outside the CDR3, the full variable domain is DAMVIQNPRYQVTQFGKPVTLSCSQTLNHNVMYWYQQKSSQAPKLLFHYYDKDFNNEADTPDNFQSRRPNTSFCFLDIRSPGLGDTAMYLCATSRDTSGYEQYFGPGTRLTVT.

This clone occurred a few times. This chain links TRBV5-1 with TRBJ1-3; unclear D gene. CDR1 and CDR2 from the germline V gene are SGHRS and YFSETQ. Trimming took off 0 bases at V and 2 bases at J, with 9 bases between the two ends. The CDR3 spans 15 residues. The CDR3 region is CASSLDYSPGNTIYF. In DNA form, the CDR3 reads TGCGCCAGCAGCTTGGATTATTCCCCTGGAAACACCATATATTTT. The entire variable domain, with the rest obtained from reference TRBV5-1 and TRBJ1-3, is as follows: KAGVTQTPRYLIKTRGQQVTLSCSPISGHRSVSWYQQTPGQGLQFLFEYFSETQRNKGNFPGRFSGRQFSNSRSEMNVSTLELGDSALYLCASSLDYSPGNTIYFGEGSWLTVV.